The rows below give T cell receptor beta chains drawn from one sample of a study of cytomegalovirus exposure and HLA in healthy donors. Sequencing was performed with immunoSEQ multiplex PCR; in TCRdb, only in-frame clones are kept and a portion is missing. The data hold 90,000 to 140,000 clones, with around 80% observed a single time. Sequencing was carried out using PBMCs. Receptor source: a man between 25 and 39 years old in good health and CMV-seronegative. CDR3s include the opening cysteine and the closing phenylalanine or tryptophan. Fields, in order: J gene, D gene, V gene, clone size, CDR3 DNA, CDR3 protein. D genes are given only for firm matches. Clone size, where shown, is once, few, many, or a class for clones that have expanded.

j_call: TRBJ2-7; d_call: TRBD1; v_call: TRBV6-1; clone_size: .; cdr3_nt: TGTGCCAGCAGTGCCGGGACAGCCTCTTCCTACGAGCAGTACTTC; cdr3_aa: CASSAGTASSYEQYF
j_call: TRBJ2-3; d_call: TRBD1; v_call: TRBV2; clone_size: .; cdr3_nt: TGTGCCAGCAGCGGTGGACAGGGGGCAGGAGATACGCAGTATTTT; cdr3_aa: CASSGGQGAGDTQYF
j_call: TRBJ2-7; d_call: .; v_call: TRBV5-4; clone_size: once; cdr3_nt: TGTGCCAGCAGCTTCGGGGATTACGAGCAGTACTTC; cdr3_aa: CASSFGDYEQYF
j_call: TRBJ2-7; d_call: TRBD2; v_call: TRBV9; clone_size: .; cdr3_nt: TGTGCCAGCAGCGTCGGGACTAGCGCAACCTACGAGCAGTACTTC; cdr3_aa: CASSVGTSATYEQYF
j_call: TRBJ1-2; d_call: TRBD1; v_call: TRBV7-2; clone_size: .; cdr3_nt: TGTGCCAGCAGCTTACTGGACAGGGGTCGGGATGGCTACACCTTC; cdr3_aa: CASSLLDRGRDGYTF
j_call: TRBJ2-5; d_call: TRBD2; v_call: TRBV28; clone_size: .; cdr3_nt: TGTGCCAGCAGTTCGGGACTAGCGGGCCAAGAGACCCAGTACTTC; cdr3_aa: CASSSGLAGQETQYF
j_call: TRBJ2-7; d_call: TRBD2; v_call: TRBV7-3; clone_size: .; cdr3_nt: TGTGCCAGCAGCTTAGTTTCAGCGGGAAGGTACGAGCAGTACTTC; cdr3_aa: CASSLVSAGRYEQYF
j_call: TRBJ2-5; d_call: .; v_call: TRBV5-1; clone_size: .; cdr3_nt: TGCGCCAGCAGCTTGAGCCGGGGGAGAGAGGAGACCCAGTACTTC; cdr3_aa: CASSLSRGREETQYF
j_call: TRBJ2-5; d_call: .; v_call: TRBV5-6; clone_size: .; cdr3_nt: TGTGCCAGCAGCTTGGGGCAGTTTCTGGTGGAGACCCAGTACTTC; cdr3_aa: CASSLGQFLVETQYF
j_call: TRBJ2-1; d_call: .; v_call: TRBV18; clone_size: .; cdr3_nt: TGTGCCAGCTCCCTCGGAGGCCGTGGAAATGAGCAGTTCTTC; cdr3_aa: CASSLGGRGNEQFF